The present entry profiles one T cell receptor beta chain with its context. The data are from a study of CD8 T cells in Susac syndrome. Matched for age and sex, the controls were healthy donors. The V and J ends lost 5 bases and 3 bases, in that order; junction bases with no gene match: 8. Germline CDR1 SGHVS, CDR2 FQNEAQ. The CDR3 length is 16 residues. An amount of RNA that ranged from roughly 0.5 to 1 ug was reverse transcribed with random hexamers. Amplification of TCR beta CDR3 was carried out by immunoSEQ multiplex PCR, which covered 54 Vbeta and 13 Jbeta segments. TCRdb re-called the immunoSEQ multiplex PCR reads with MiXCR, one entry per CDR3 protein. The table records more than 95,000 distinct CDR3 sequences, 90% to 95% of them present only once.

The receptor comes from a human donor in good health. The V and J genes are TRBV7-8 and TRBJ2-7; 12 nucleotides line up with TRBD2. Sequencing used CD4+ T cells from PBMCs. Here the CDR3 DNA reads TGTGCCAGCAGCCCATACCGACTAGCGGGAGACTACGAGCAGTACTTC. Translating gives CASSPYRLAGDYEQYF.